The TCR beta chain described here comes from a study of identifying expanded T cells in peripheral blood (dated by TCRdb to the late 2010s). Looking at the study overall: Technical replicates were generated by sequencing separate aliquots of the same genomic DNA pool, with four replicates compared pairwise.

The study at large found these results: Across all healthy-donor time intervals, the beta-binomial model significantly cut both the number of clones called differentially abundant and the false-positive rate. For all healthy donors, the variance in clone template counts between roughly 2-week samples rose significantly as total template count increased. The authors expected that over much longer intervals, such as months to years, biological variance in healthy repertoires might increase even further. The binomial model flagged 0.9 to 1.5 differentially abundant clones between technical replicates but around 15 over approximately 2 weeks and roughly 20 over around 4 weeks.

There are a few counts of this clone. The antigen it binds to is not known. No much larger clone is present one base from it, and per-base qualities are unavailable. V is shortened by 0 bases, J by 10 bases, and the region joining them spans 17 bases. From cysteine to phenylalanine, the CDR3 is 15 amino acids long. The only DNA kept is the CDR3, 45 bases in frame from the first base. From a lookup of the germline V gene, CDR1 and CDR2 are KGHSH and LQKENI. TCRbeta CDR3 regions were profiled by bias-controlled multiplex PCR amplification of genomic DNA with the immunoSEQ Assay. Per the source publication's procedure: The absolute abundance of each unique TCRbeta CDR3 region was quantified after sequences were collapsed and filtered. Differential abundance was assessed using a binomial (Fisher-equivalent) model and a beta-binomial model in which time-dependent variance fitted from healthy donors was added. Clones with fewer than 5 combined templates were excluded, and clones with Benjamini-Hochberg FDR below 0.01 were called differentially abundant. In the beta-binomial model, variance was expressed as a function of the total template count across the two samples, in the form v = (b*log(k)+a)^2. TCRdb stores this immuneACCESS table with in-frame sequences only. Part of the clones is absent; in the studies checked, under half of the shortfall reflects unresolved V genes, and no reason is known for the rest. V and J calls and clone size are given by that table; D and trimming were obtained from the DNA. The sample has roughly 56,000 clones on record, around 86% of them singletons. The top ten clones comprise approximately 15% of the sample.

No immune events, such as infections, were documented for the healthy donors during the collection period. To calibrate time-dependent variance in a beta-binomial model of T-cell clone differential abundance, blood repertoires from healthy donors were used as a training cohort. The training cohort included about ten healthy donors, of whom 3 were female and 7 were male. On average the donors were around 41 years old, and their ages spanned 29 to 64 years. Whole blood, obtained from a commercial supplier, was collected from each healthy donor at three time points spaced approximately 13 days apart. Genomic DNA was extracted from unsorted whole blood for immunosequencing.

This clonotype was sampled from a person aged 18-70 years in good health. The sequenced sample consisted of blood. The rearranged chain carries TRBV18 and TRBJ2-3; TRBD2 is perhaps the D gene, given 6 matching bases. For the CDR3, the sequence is CASSPPRTTSASQYF. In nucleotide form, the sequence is TGTGCCAGCTCACCACCGAGGACTACCAGCGCGTCGCAGTATTTT.